The 32 T cell receptor beta chains listed next were all sequenced from one sample in a study of blood T cell repertoires in COVID-19. This table comes from immunoSEQ multiplex PCR, and its TCRdb copy is limited to in-frame clones, with some not included. The sample has a few hundred thousand clones; roughly 90% are singletons. Material for sequencing was PBMCs or T cells enriched from blood (not recorded which). These receptors all stem from a woman between 18 and 30 years old who had recovered from COVID-19.

This clone appeared once. This chain links TRBV7-8 with TRBJ2-7, with a weak D call TRBD1 (6 bases). Trimming removed 2 bases from V and 4 bases from J, with 18 bases in between. Germline CDR1 and CDR2: SGHVS and FQNEAQ. The CDR3 has 16 amino acids. The CDR3 region has the DNA TGTGCCAGCAGCTTAAACACAGGGTTTACCCAATACGAGCAGTACTTC. Encoded protein: CASSLNTGFTQYEQYF.

This clone was counted a few times. This sequence joins TRBV27 and TRBJ2-7, with 12 bases identical to TRBD2. Unmatched junction bases numbered 11, after V lost 5 bases and J lost 6 bases. CDR3 length equals 16 residues. Germline assignment: CDR1 MNHEY and CDR2 SMNVEV (reference sequence). CDR3 protein: CASSLILAGGPSEQYF. CDR3 bases: TGTGCCAGCAGTCTAATCCTAGCGGGGGGGCCGAGCGAGCAGTACTTC.

This rearrangement joins TRBV18 to TRBJ2-5; TRBD1 might be the D (6 bases). Germline V gives CDR1 KGHSH, CDR2 LQKENI. The CDR3 loop spans 13 amino acids. V gave up 5 bases and J gave up 4 bases, with 11 bases separating them. The CDR3 DNA reads TGTGCCAGCTCAATAGGGGGTGGAGAGACCCAGTACTTC. Translation gives CASSIGGGETQYF.

This chain uses TRBV7-2 with TRBJ1-1; 10 positions agree with TRBD1. CDR3 size: 15 residues. Trimming cost V 5 bases and J 2 bases; bases outside gene matches: 5. Germline CDR1 and CDR2: SGHTA and FQGNSA. The CDR3 spells CASSLGQGVNTEAFF. CDR3 in DNA: TGTGCCAGCAGCCTTGGACAGGGGGTTAACACTGAAGCTTTCTTT.

The chain combines TRBV3-1 (or the pseudogene TRBV3-2) with TRBJ2-5, with D perhaps matching TRBD2 (5 bases). The CDR3 is 12 residues long. The V end was cut by 10 bases, the J end by 2 bases, with 11 bases between. Looked up from germline, CDR1 is LGHDT and CDR2 is YNNKEL (reference sequence). The CDR3 region is CATGGGQETQYF. As DNA, the CDR3 is TGTGCCACCGGAGGTGGGCAAGAGACCCAGTACTTC.

The chain uses TRBV5-4 and TRBJ2-5; the match to TRBD2 covers 11 bases. Unmatched junction bases numbered 6, after V lost 3 bases and J lost 5 bases. The CDR3 contains 15 residues. Germline values: CDR1 SGHNT, CDR2 YYREEE (reference sequence). CDR3 sequence: CASSSLAGVDETQYF. CDR3 nucleotide sequence: TGTGCCAGCAGCTCACTAGCGGGAGTGGATGAGACCCAGTACTTC.

The V gene is TRBV3-1 (or the pseudogene TRBV3-2), the J gene TRBJ1-6; the match to TRBD1 covers 10 bases. CDR3 length equals 15 residues. Per germline, CDR1 LGHDT and CDR2 YNNKEL (reference sequence). With V trimmed by 8 bases and J by 7 bases, 8 bases remained unmatched. The CDR3: CASRTGTGENSPLHF. The CDR3 DNA sequence: TGTGCCAGCCGGACCGGGACAGGGGAAAATTCACCCCTCCACTTT.

The chain joins TRBV18 to TRBJ2-2; D is possibly TRBD1 (5 bases). The CDR3 is 15 amino acids. V was pared by 1 base and J by 6 bases, with 12 bases between. Germline-derived CDR1 and CDR2 are KGHSH and LQKENI. The CDR3 sequence is CASSPLGAVAGELFF. Written as DNA, the CDR3 is TGTGCCAGCTCACCACTAGGGGCTGTTGCCGGGGAGCTGTTTTTT.

The CDR3 region has the DNA TGTGCCAGCAGAAAAGACAGCAGTGAAGCTTTCTTT. Residues: CASRKDSSEAFF. The chain joins TRBV27 to TRBJ1-1, with D perhaps matching TRBD1 (5 bases). CDR1 is MNHEY, CDR2 SMNVEV, per germline (reference sequence). The CDR3 has 12 amino acids. Trimming pared 6 bases from V and 7 bases from J, leaving 12 bases between.

This chain uses TRBV7-3 with TRBJ2-2; 10 nucleotides agree with TRBD2. CDR1 is SGHTA, CDR2 FQGTGA, per germline. Trimming took 5 bases from V and 6 from J; bases not matched to a gene: 6. The CDR3 contains 15 residues. DNA of the CDR3: TGTGCCAGCAGCATGAGCGGGGGGGCCCCCGGGGAGCTGTTTTTT. Its protein product is CASSMSGGAPGELFF.

The gene calls are TRBV7-9 and TRBJ2-7; D is unclear. There are 13 residues in the CDR3. Germline V gene data show CDR1 as SEHNR and CDR2 as FQNEAQ (reference sequence). Trimming left V 0 bases short and J 5 bases short, with 8 bases between. CDR3 region: CASSLALVNEQYF. Written as DNA, the CDR3 is TGTGCCAGCAGCTTAGCGTTAGTAAACGAGCAGTACTTC.

V usage is TRBV6-1 and J usage is TRBJ1-2, with D perhaps matching TRBD1 (5 bases). Trimming stripped 2 bases from V and 5 bases from J, with 9 bases between. This CDR3 has 13 residues. Germline V gene lookup returns CDR1 MNHNS and CDR2 SASEGT. CDR3 in DNA: TGTGCCAGCAGTGAATCATCAGGGTATGGCTACACCTTC. It specifies CASSESSGYGYTF.

V gene TRBV7-9 combines with J gene TRBJ2-1; 8 bases match TRBD2. The CDR3 spans 18 residues. After removal of 2 bases from V and 0 bases from J, the junction contained 9 bases not matched to a gene. From germline, CDR1 is SEHNR and CDR2 FQNEAQ (reference sequence). The CDR3 DNA is TGTGCCAGCAGCTTAAAAAGGTTAGCGGGATCCTCCTACAATGAGCAGTTCTTC. Its translation is CASSLKRLAGSSYNEQFF.

The chain recombines TRBV18 with TRBJ2-5; TRBD2 aligns across 16 bases. The trim removed 3 bases at V and 4 bases at J, leaving 5 bases unmatched. From germline, CDR1 is KGHSH and CDR2 LQKENI. The CDR3 has 17 amino acids. The DNA for the CDR3 is TGTGCCAGCTCACCGGGACTAGCGGGAGGGCCGATAGAGACCCAGTACTTC. It yields the protein CASSPGLAGGPIETQYF.

The table lists this clone with a count of one. The gene calls are TRBV2 and TRBJ1-2; TRBD1 is a possible D gene (5 bases). There are 15 residues in the CDR3. The V end lost 7 bases, the J end lost 6 bases, and 21 bases lay between the germline ends. In germline, CDR1 is SNHLY, CDR2 FYNNEI. This chain's CDR3 is CASNPWGVVVNGYTF. In nucleotides, the CDR3 is TGTGCCAGCAACCCGTGGGGGGTGGTCGTTAATGGCTACACCTTC.

The rearrangement joins TRBV5-5 to TRBJ2-7; 9 positions match TRBD1. The CDR3 totals 16 residues. Per the germline V gene, CDR1 is SGHKS and CDR2 is YYEKEE (reference sequence). V shed 3 bases and J 10 bases; nucleotides not matched to a gene: 17. In DNA form, the CDR3 reads TGTGCCAGCAGCTACCAAACCCCGGGACAGGGCCTCTCACAGTACTTC. Encoded protein: CASSYQTPGQGLSQYF.

The gene calls are TRBV5-1 and TRBJ2-7, with 12 bases fitting TRBD2. Per the germline V gene, CDR1 is SGHRS and CDR2 is YFSETQ. The trim removed 5 bases at V and 2 bases at J, leaving 2 bases unmatched. The CDR3 contains 14 residues. CDR3 residues: CASRTSGGAYEQYF. Written as DNA, the CDR3 is TGCGCCAGCAGGACTAGCGGGGGCGCCTACGAGCAGTACTTC.

The chain uses TRBV7-2 and TRBJ1-6, with D possibly TRBD1 on 5 matching bases. The germline V and J ends were trimmed by 5 bases and 4 bases, with 15 bases remaining between them. This CDR3 is 16 amino acids long. Germline V CDR1 and CDR2: SGHTA, FQGNSA. The chain's CDR3 is CASSPAGVEYNSPLHF. In DNA, the CDR3 is TGTGCCAGCAGCCCCGCGGGGGTCGAGTATAATTCACCCCTCCACTTT. Filled out from reference TRBV7-2 and TRBJ1-6, the complete variable domain reads GAGVSQSPSNKVTEKGKDVELRCDPISGHTALYWYRQSLGQGLEFLIYFQGNSAPDKSGLPSDRFSAERTGGSVSTLTIQRTQQEDSAVYLCASSPAGVEYNSPLHFGNGTRLTVT.

This sequence joins TRBV25-1 and TRBJ2-3; a weak D match, TRBD1 (6 bases). The V end was cut by 2 bases, the J end by 2 bases, with 14 bases between. CDR1 is MGHDK and CDR2 is SYGVNS in the germline V gene. The CDR3 runs to 16 residues. The CDR3 spells CASSEQGWSSTDTQYF. The CDR3 region has the DNA TGTGCCAGCAGTGAACAGGGGTGGTCCTCCACAGATACGCAGTATTTT.

The CDR3 reads CASSLYQGGDTEAFF. The CDR3 DNA reads as TGCGCCAGCAGCTTGTATCAGGGAGGGGACACTGAAGCTTTCTTT. J is TRBJ1-1 and V is TRBV5-1; weak D call: TRBD1 (5 bases). Germline values: CDR1 SGHRS, CDR2 YFSETQ. V was pared by 1 base and J by 3 bases, with 13 bases between. The CDR3 has 15 amino acids.

This sequence joins TRBV24-1 and TRBJ2-1, with D maybe TRBD1 (8 bases). Deletions cut 5 bases from V and 8 bases from J, with 18 bases between. There are 15 residues in the CDR3. From germline, CDR1 is KGHDR and CDR2 SFDVKD. CDR3 nucleotides: TGTGCCACCAGTGGAACCCGGACAGGGAGGGATGAGCAGTTCTTC. This sequence encodes CATSGTRTGRDEQFF.

V is TRBV7-8 and J is TRBJ1-2; 9 nucleotides agree with TRBD1. J was trimmed by 4 bases and V by 4 bases; bases with no gene match: 4. Germline CDR1 SGHVS, CDR2 FQNEAQ. The CDR3 totals 14 residues. The CDR3 sequence: CASSSDRGVYGYTF. CDR3 nucleotide sequence: TGTGCCAGCAGCTCGGACAGGGGTGTCTATGGCTACACCTTC.

The CDR3 loop reads CASSLVAGGYTGELFF. The CDR3 nucleotides are TGTGCCAGCAGCTTAGTAGCGGGAGGGTACACCGGGGAGCTGTTTTTT. This chain connects TRBV7-2 to TRBJ2-2; TRBD2 matches 11 bases. Germline values: CDR1 SGHTA, CDR2 FQGNSA. Unmatched junction bases numbered 1, after V lost 1 base and J lost 3 bases. This CDR3 is 16 amino acids long.

This chain links TRBV6-2 or TRBV6-3 with TRBJ2-5; 9 bases fit TRBD2. From germline, CDR1 is MNHEY and CDR2 SVGEGT. CDR3 length equals 19 residues. The trim removed 4 bases at V and 0 bases at J, leaving 15 bases unmatched. The CDR3 DNA reads as TGTGCCAGCAGTTCGGGACTAGCAGATGAGGGGGCGTACCAAGAGACCCAGTACTTC. It codes for CASSSGLADEGAYQETQYF.

As DNA, the CDR3 is TGTGCCAGTAACCTCCGGGACAGGGTGGTAGCTTTCTTT. Translated, it gives CASNLRDRVVAFF. This sequence joins TRBV19 and TRBJ1-1; 9 bases are a match to TRBD1. Germline-derived CDR1 and CDR2 are LNHDA and SQIVND (reference sequence). The CDR3 is made up of 13 amino acids. J gave up 10 bases and V 7 bases, and 10 bases lay outside the gene matches.

This sequence joins TRBV9 and TRBJ1-4; perhaps TRBD1 as D (6 bases). V was cut by 1 base and J by 10 bases, with 26 bases left in between. The V gene's germline CDR1 is SGDLS and CDR2 YYNGEE. The CDR3 length is 18 residues. This CDR3 is CASSVSPDQGQVGGKLFF. The CDR3 DNA follows: TGTGCCAGCAGCGTAAGCCCTGACCAGGGGCAGGTCGGTGGAAAACTGTTTTTT.

The CDR3 DNA is TGTGCCAGCAGGGAGACAGGGCTCCAAAGCTACACCTTC. The encoded protein is CASRETGLQSYTF. The chain links TRBV6-5 to TRBJ1-2, with 7 bases matching TRBD1. The CDR3 length is 13 residues. V lost 6 bases to trimming and J lost 9 bases; unmatched junction nucleotides: 10. Germline loops: CDR1 MNHEY, CDR2 SVGAGI.

The chain has TRBV21-1 and TRBJ2-5; TRBD2, the D gene given by the table, was not confirmed from the DNA. TRBV21-1 is described as a pseudogene. This CDR3 has 14 residues. CDR3 nucleotides: TGTGCCAGCAGCACGATCGGGAGTGCGGAGACCCAGTACTTC. Amino acids: CASSTIGSAETQYF.

The chain is built from TRBV7-7 and TRBJ2-1; possible D gene TRBD2, 5 bases. The CDR3 is made up of 13 amino acids. Germline CDR1 SSHAT, CDR2 FNYEAQ (reference sequence). The V end lost 5 bases, the J end lost 8 bases, and 13 bases lay between the germline ends. CDR3 DNA sequence: TGTGCCAGCAGCATCCACCCCGGGGATGAGCAGTTCTTC. Encoded protein: CASSIHPGDEQFF.

The table lists this clone with many counts. This rearrangement joins TRBV7-8 to TRBJ2-3; TRBD2 matches 10 bases. This CDR3 is 17 amino acids long. CDR1 is SGHVS and CDR2 is FQNEAQ in the germline V gene. The V segment lost 2 bases and the J segment 4 bases; nucleotides outside the gene matches: 9. CDR3 sequence (DNA): TGTGCCAGCAGCTTACTAATAAGCGGGGGGGCCCCAGATACGCAGTATTTT. This sequence encodes CASSLLISGGAPDTQYF.

The J gene is TRBJ1-5, the V gene TRBV5-8; D is possibly TRBD1 (6 bases). The V gene lost 4 bases and the J gene lost 7 bases, with 18 bases spanning the gap. Germline values: CDR1 SGHTS, CDR2 YDEGEE. The CDR3 totals 15 residues. The CDR3 region has the DNA TGTGCCAGCAGCCTAGGGGCAGGGGATTGGCAGCCCCAGCATTTT. It is translated as CASSLGAGDWQPQHF.

The chain carries TRBV19 and TRBJ2-7, with D possibly TRBD2 on 6 matching bases. Germline assignment: CDR1 LNHDA and CDR2 SQIVND (reference sequence). V was pared by 5 bases and J by 4 bases, with 15 bases between. The length of the CDR3 is 14 residues. Written as DNA, the CDR3 is TGTGCCAGTAGTCCCAGGGACGGAGGGTACGAGCAGTACTTC. Translated: CASSPRDGGYEQYF. Complete variable domain (other parts from reference TRBV19 and TRBJ2-7): DGGITQSPKYLFRKEGQNVTLSCEQNLNHDAMYWYRQDPGQGLRLIYYSQIVNDFQKGDIAEGYSVSREKKESFPLTVTSAQKNPTAFYLCASSPRDGGYEQYFGPGTRLTVT.